This note documents a single T cell receptor (beta chain) sequence. The antigen remains unidentified. The entry originates in a study of beta chain features in type 1 diabetes. Looking at the study overall: In age, gender and cell yields, patients were similar to healthy donors. Findings and limits, study-wide: Type 1 diabetes patients showed fewer insertions and more deletions at VDJ junctions. In comparison with healthy donors, patients had naive, central memory and Treg TCRB repertoires that appeared more similar.

Isolated RNA was reverse transcribed in full, so expressed TCRB transcripts were sequenced. About 3.57 million reads per sample were averaged for naive, central memory and regulatory samples. The table came from immunoSEQ multiplex PCR; TCRdb's copy has only in-frame clones and leaves some out. The sample lists about 290,000 clones, approximately 8.1% occurring once. The source of this sequence is a woman aged 18-29 years in good health. Sample: central memory CD4+ T cells from blood.

The CDR3 DNA is TGTGCCAGCAGCTTGGGAGGGACAGGGGCGAACACTGAAGCTTTCTTT. Translation: CASSLGGTGANTEAFF. The rearrangement joins TRBV5-6 to TRBJ1-1, with 10 bases identical to TRBD1. J gave up 1 base and V 0 bases, and 3 bases lay outside the gene matches. Per germline, CDR1 SGHDT and CDR2 YYEEEE. The CDR3 totals 16 residues.